This T cell receptor beta chain was recorded in a study of graft-versus-host responses after intestinal transplantation. Overall study context: The study gave all recipients anti-thymocyte globulin induction, then tacrolimus and steroids for 2 to 3 years.

Germline loops: CDR1 PRHDT, CDR2 FYEKMQ (reference sequence). The CDR3 consists of 15 residues. V dropped 7 bases and J dropped 0 bases, with 14 bases sitting between them. Profiled with immunoSEQ multiplex PCR; TCRdb holds only in-frame clones, not every one. The sample carries 45,000 to 60,000 clones, nearly 95% recorded once. This clone showed up just a few times. Its antigen is not identified. Study conclusions and caveats: Researchers found GvH clones in recipient marrow, and some showed up first in ileum or blood.

The specimen comprised unstimulated CD4+ T cells sorted from spleen or lymph node cells, sampled before transplant. The TCR comes from a human donor who was the organ donor for an intestinal transplant. This sequence joins TRBV13 and TRBJ2-3, with D maybe TRBD2 (6 bases). CDR3 sequence reads: CASNRRGPSTDTQYF. CDR3 sequence (DNA): TGTGCCAGCAACCGGCGGGGACCCAGCACAGATACGCAGTATTTT. The full variable domain, rest sourced from reference TRBV13 and TRBJ2-3, is AAGVIQSPRHLIKEKRETATLKCYPIPRHDTVYWYQQGPGQDPQFLISFYEKMQSDKGSIPDRFSAQQFSDYHSELNMSSLELGDSALYFCASNRRGPSTDTQYFGPGTRLTVL.